Listed here are 2 T cell receptor beta chains from one sample, sequenced in a study of sequential checkpoint blockade in melanoma. Only in-frame clones appear in the TCRdb table, and some are missing; sequencing was by immunoSEQ multiplex PCR. The table has about 38,000 clones, over 75% seen once. Treatment here: randomized to nivolumab then ipilimumab (arm A) or the reverse (arm B). The specimen was CD8+ T cells sorted from blood (inferred from file names), collected from a patient given nivolumab and ipilimumab in sequence. The receptors here all came from a human donor with melanoma.

The chain combines TRBV4-3 with TRBJ1-2; tentative D call: TRBD1 (6 bases). The CDR3 runs 16 residues. Trimming cost V 0 bases and J 4 bases, with 15 bases left between them. Germline assignment: CDR1 LGHNA and CDR2 YSLEER. The chain's CDR3 is CASSQDSTGRPYGYTF. The CDR3 nucleotides are TGCGCCAGCAGCCAAGATAGCACAGGGCGCCCCTATGGCTACACCTTC.

This chain connects TRBV29-1 to TRBJ1-2; 7 bases line up with TRBD1. Trimming at V came to 5 bases and at J to 2 bases, leaving 5 bases not matched to a gene. The V gene's germline CDR1 is SQVTM and CDR2 ANQGSEA. This CDR3 has 13 amino acids. The CDR3 nucleotides are TGCAGCGTTCTTGGGGACAGAAACTATGGCTACACCTTC. Amino acid sequence: CSVLGDRNYGYTF.